This TCR beta chain stems from a study of T cell responses to AZD1222 COVID-19 vaccine. Sequenced by immunoSEQ multiplex PCR; TCRdb stores in-frame clones only, minus some. The sample has 150,000 to 160,000 clones, 80% to 90% seen once. V was clipped by 3 bases and J by 0 bases, with 6 bases between them. Germline V gives CDR1 SGDLS, CDR2 YYNGEE. The length of the CDR3 is 13 residues. Overall study findings and caveats: Donors were chiefly white British, with a greater number of females, and clonal diversity was perhaps underestimated. Epitopes outside B.1.351 and B.1.1.7 mutated regions reportedly drew nearly half of spike TCRs. An increase in Spike-specific TCR breadth and depth was observed after two AZD1222 doses.

About this clone itself: Its antigen is unidentified.

The sequence was collected from an adult who had recovered from COVID-19. This specimen consisted of peripheral blood, obtained after recovery from COVID-19. The genes are TRBV9 and TRBJ1-1; D remains unclear. CDR3 sequence: CASSGIMNTEAFF. The CDR3 bases are TGTGCCAGCAGCGGTATTATGAACACTGAAGCTTTCTTT.